This T cell receptor beta chain was identified in a study of PD-1 blockade in classical Hodgkin lymphoma. The study's findings and limits: Newly diagnosed patients were said to have less baseline TCR diversity than healthy donors did. Later analyses included only patients treated at least 1 year post-ASCT. It was among complete responders that baseline diversity resembled that of newly diagnosed patients. CD4+ but not CD8+ TCR diversity rose significantly by C4D1.

All trial patients relapsed after autologous stem cell transplantation. CDR1 and CDR2 from the germline V gene are MNHNS and SASEGT. The CDR3 has 12 amino acids. V was shortened by 6 bases and J by 9 bases, with 12 bases between the two germline ends. Assay: immunoSEQ multiplex PCR; the TCRdb copy retains only in-frame clones and omits some. The table includes 20,000 to 25,000 clones, 77% detected once. Concerning this clone itself: Its antigen is still unknown.

The rearrangement links TRBV6-1 to TRBJ2-1; the D gene is possibly TRBD2 (5 bases). The receptor's source is a human donor with classical Hodgkin lymphoma. The source was peripheral blood mononuclear cells (PBMCs), collected before the second cycle of nivolumab. CDR3 sequence: CASSPRAGEQFF. The CDR3 DNA follows: TGTGCCAGCAGCCCGAGGGCAGGTGAGCAGTTCTTC.